The 32 T cell receptor beta chains below all came from one sample that was sequenced in a study of cytomegalovirus exposure and HLA in healthy donors. The repertoire was sequenced with immunoSEQ multiplex PCR; TCRdb's copy has only in-frame clones and lacks some. Among nearly 200,000 clones listed, 75% to 85% were seen once. The material sequenced was PBMCs. The receptors were sampled from a young woman in good health and CMV-seropositive.

This chain links TRBV5-1 with TRBJ2-5; no clear D gene. The CDR3 covers 14 residues. Trimming stripped 0 bases from V and 5 bases from J, with 11 bases between. In germline, CDR1 is SGHRS, CDR2 YFSETQ. The CDR3 bases are TGCGCCAGCAGCTTGGACGAGGTTGCGGAGACCCAGTACTTC. Its translation is CASSLDEVAETQYF. Complete variable domain (other parts from reference TRBV5-1 and TRBJ2-5): KAGVTQTPRYLIKTRGQQVTLSCSPISGHRSVSWYQQTPGQGLQFLFEYFSETQRNKGNFPGRFSGRQFSNSRSEMNVSTLELGDSALYLCASSLDEVAETQYFGPGTRLLVL.

V and J are TRBV29-1 and TRBJ1-1; 7 bases agree with TRBD1. In germline, CDR1 is SQVTM, CDR2 ANQGSEA. The length of the CDR3 is 13 residues. V was pared by 1 base and J by 4 bases, with 3 bases of the junction left unmatched. For the CDR3, the DNA is TGCAGCGTTGAAGTATCAGGGGGCACTGAAGCTTTCTTT. This codes for CSVEVSGGTEAFF.

The chain couples TRBV19 to TRBJ2-2; TRBD2 is a possible D gene (6 bases). The V gene lost 6 bases and the J gene lost 5 bases, with 13 bases spanning the gap. The length of the CDR3 is 14 residues. Germline V gene data show CDR1 as LNHDA and CDR2 as SQIVND (reference sequence). CDR3 nucleotides: TGTGCCAGTAGCCCCGGGGCGGGGACCGGGGAGCTGTTTTTT. It yields the protein CASSPGAGTGELFF.

The CDR3 coding sequence is TGTGCCAGCAGCCCCTCCACAGGGTTGGGGGAGCAGTACTTC. Its translation: CASSPSTGLGEQYF. This chain joins TRBV2 and TRBJ2-7, with D possibly being TRBD1 (6 bases). CDR3 length: 14 amino acids. Trimming pared 6 bases from V and 7 bases from J, leaving 19 bases between. The germline V gene encodes CDR1 SNHLY and CDR2 FYNNEI. Full variable domain (rest looked up from reference TRBV2 and TRBJ2-7): EPEVTQTPSHQVTQMGQEVILRCVPISNHLYFYWYRQILGQKVEFLVSFYNNEISEKSEIFDDQFSVERPDGSNFTLKIRSTKLEDSAMYFCASSPSTGLGEQYFGPGTRLTVT.

The chain joins TRBV5-1 to TRBJ2-7, with TRBD2 matching over 8 bases. The CDR3 runs 15 residues. Germline trimming cut 0 bases from V and 5 bases from J; bases unmatched to any gene: 7. Germline CDR1 reads SGHRS; CDR2 reads YFSETQ. This CDR3 reads CASSLATSGSHEQYF. The CDR3 nucleotides read TGCGCCAGCAGCTTGGCCACTAGCGGATCCCACGAGCAGTACTTC.

This chain connects TRBV13 to TRBJ2-7, with TRBD2 matching 7 bases. Germline trimming cut 5 bases from V and 7 bases from J; bases unmatched to any gene: 17. CDR3 length: 16 amino acids. CDR1 is PRHDT and CDR2 is FYEKMQ in the germline V gene (reference sequence). CDR3 sequence (DNA): TGTGCCAGCAGCCCATCGATCGGGGGGTCCGGTGGGGAGCAGTACTTC. Its protein product is CASSPSIGGSGGEQYF.

This chain links TRBV7-9 with TRBJ2-7, with a tentative D call TRBD1 (5 bases). The CDR3 is 14 residues long. V lost 0 bases to trimming and J lost 5 bases, with 11 bases between them. CDR1 and CDR2 (germline): SEHNR, FQNEAQ (reference sequence). The CDR3 DNA is TGTGCCAGCAGCTTAGCAGCAGGGTACAACGAGCAGTACTTC. As protein: CASSLAAGYNEQYF.

The rearrangement links TRBV28 to TRBJ2-3; D might be TRBD2 (6 bases). Germline V gives CDR1 MDHEN, CDR2 SYDVKM. The CDR3 is 15 amino acids. Between the trimmed V and J ends, which lost 2 bases and 3 bases, there was a span of 12 bases. The CDR3 is CASSLRGIGTDTQYF. For the CDR3, the DNA is TGTGCCAGCAGTTTACGGGGGATCGGGACAGATACGCAGTATTTT.

The chain uses TRBV6-6 and TRBJ2-5, with 8 bases that match TRBD2. CDR3 length: 15 residues. Per the germline V gene, CDR1 is MNHNY and CDR2 is SVGAGI (reference sequence). Trimming removed 0 bases from V and 4 bases from J; junction bases left unmatched: 4. CDR3 DNA: TGTGCCAGCAGTTACTCCGGGACTAGGGGAGAGACCCAGTACTTC. Amino acids: CASSYSGTRGETQYF.

The chain employs TRBV5-4 and TRBJ2-1, with TRBD2 matching over 8 bases. The junction had 3 bases not matched to a gene; V was cut back by 0 bases and J by 4 bases. The length of the CDR3 is 15 residues. Looked up from germline, CDR1 is SGHNT and CDR2 is YYREEE (reference sequence). The CDR3 sequence: CASSLGREVYNEQFF. CDR3 coding DNA: TGTGCCAGCAGCTTGGGGCGGGAGGTTTACAATGAGCAGTTCTTC.

This clone was seen a few times. The V gene is TRBV6-5, the J gene TRBJ2-1, with a possible D match to TRBD2 (5 bases). The CDR3 is 15 amino acids. V shed 2 bases and J shed 7 bases, with 15 bases lying between them. Germline-derived CDR1 and CDR2 are MNHEY and SVGAGI. CDR3 residues: CASSYMGVGVNEQFF. CDR3 coding DNA: TGTGCCAGCAGTTACATGGGAGTGGGCGTAAATGAGCAGTTCTTC.

This clone was detected once. The V call is TRBV28, the J call TRBJ1-5, with 8 nucleotides matching TRBD1. V lost 3 bases to trimming and J lost 3 bases; unmatched junction nucleotides: 4. Germline V gene data show CDR1 as MDHEN and CDR2 as SYDVKM. This CDR3 has 15 amino acids. CDR3 protein: CASSFGDRNNQPQHF. DNA of the CDR3: TGTGCCAGCAGTTTTGGGGACAGGAACAATCAGCCCCAGCATTTT.

The chain is built from TRBV5-1 and TRBJ2-7, with D perhaps matching TRBD1 (5 bases). Germline V lookup: CDR1 SGHRS, CDR2 YFSETQ. There are 15 residues in the CDR3. Trimming took 4 bases from V and 0 from J, leaving 14 bases between them. CDR3 coding DNA: TGCGCCAGCAGCCAGGAAGGGGTAGCCTCCTACGAGCAGTACTTC. Translated, it gives CASSQEGVASYEQYF.

The chain links TRBV7-9 to TRBJ1-4, with D possibly being TRBD1 (6 bases). Per the germline V gene, CDR1 is SEHNR and CDR2 is FQNEAQ (reference sequence). V gave up 1 base and J gave up 4 bases, with 10 bases separating them. CDR3 length: 15 residues. The CDR3 bases are TGTGCCAGCAGCTTAGTAGGACAGTTTAATGAAAAACTGTTTTTT. Translated: CASSLVGQFNEKLFF.

CDR3 region: CASSLRQGYTEAFF. CDR3 coding DNA: TGTGCCAGCAGCCTCCGACAGGGGTACACTGAAGCTTTCTTT. V and J are TRBV6-5 and TRBJ1-1; 8 nucleotides agree with TRBD1. Trimming took 6 bases from V and 3 from J; bases not matched to a gene: 6. The CDR3 is made up of 14 amino acids. Germline assignment: CDR1 MNHEY and CDR2 SVGAGI.

The chain is built from TRBV29-1 and TRBJ1-3; perhaps TRBD1 as D (6 bases). CDR1 and CDR2 from the germline V gene are SQVTM and ANQGSEA. The CDR3 spans 14 residues. The V and J ends lost 4 bases and 2 bases respectively, with 12 bases between them. CDR3 loop: CSVADRDPGNTIYF. DNA for the CDR3: TGCAGCGTTGCGGACAGAGATCCTGGAAACACCATATATTTT. The whole variable domain, remainder taken from reference TRBV29-1 and TRBJ1-3, is SAVISQKPSRDICQRGTSLTIQCQVDSQVTMMFWYRQQPGQSLTLIATANQGSEATYESGFVIDKFPISRPNLTFSTLTVSNMSPEDSSIYLCSVADRDPGNTIYFGEGSWLTVV.

V is TRBV7-2 and J is TRBJ2-1; 9 bases are a match to TRBD2. Germline CDR1 SGHTA, CDR2 FQGNSA. The length of the CDR3 is 15 residues. After removal of 4 bases from V and 3 bases from J, the junction contained 4 bases not matched to a gene. The CDR3 DNA follows: TGTGCCAGCAGCTATTTTAGCGGGGGCTACAATGAGCAGTTCTTC. It yields the protein CASSYFSGGYNEQFF.

This clone was seen just once. The V and J genes are TRBV18 and TRBJ1-1; 7 bases are a match to TRBD1. V was clipped by 4 bases and J by 4 bases; unmatched bases: 6. The CDR3 runs to 14 residues. Germline-derived CDR1 and CDR2 are KGHSH and LQKENI. The CDR3 sequence: CASSLGTEGTEAFF. CDR3 nucleotide sequence: TGTGCCAGCTCACTGGGGACAGAGGGCACTGAAGCTTTCTTT.

The V gene is TRBV5-1, the J gene TRBJ1-2, with no clear D. Trimming stripped 0 bases from V and 7 bases from J, with 10 bases between. The CDR3 length is 13 residues. Germline assignment: CDR1 SGHRS and CDR2 YFSETQ. This CDR3 reads CASSLVGDGGYTF. DNA for the CDR3: TGCGCCAGCAGCTTGGTGGGCGATGGTGGCTACACCTTC.

In its sample, this clone was seen a few times. The rearrangement links TRBV6-1 to TRBJ2-1, with D tentatively TRBD1 (6 bases). Deletions cut 4 bases from V and 2 bases from J, with 12 bases between. There are 15 residues in the CDR3. Looked up from germline, CDR1 is MNHNS and CDR2 is SASEGT. CDR3 protein: CASSVGAGAYNEQFF. CDR3 sequence (DNA): TGTGCCAGCAGTGTAGGGGCAGGGGCCTACAATGAGCAGTTCTTC.

This clone has a handful of counts. The chain joins TRBV5-1 to TRBJ1-1; no firm D call. This CDR3 is built from 15 residues. Looked up from germline, CDR1 is SGHRS and CDR2 is YFSETQ. Trimming removed 0 bases at V and 4 bases at J, with 13 bases between. CDR3 amino acids: CASSLDGLRSTEAFF. In nucleotides, the CDR3 is TGCGCCAGCAGCTTGGATGGTCTCCGGAGCACTGAAGCTTTCTTT.

This sequence joins TRBV9 and TRBJ2-6, with TRBD2 identical over 7 bases. CDR3 size: 16 residues. V lost 4 bases and J lost 0; bases outside the gene matches: 4. Germline-derived CDR1 and CDR2 are SGDLS and YYNGEE. This CDR3 reads CASSPGLSSGANVLTF. CDR3 nucleotide sequence: TGTGCCAGCAGCCCGGGACTAAGCTCTGGGGCCAACGTCCTGACTTTC.

The chain couples TRBV7-8 to TRBJ1-2; D gene ambiguous. V lost 1 base to trimming and J lost 8 bases, with 14 bases between them. CDR1 is SGHVS and CDR2 is FQNEAQ in the germline V gene. CDR3 length: 14 amino acids. The CDR3 spells CASSLDVRVGGYTF. The DNA for the CDR3 is TGTGCCAGCAGCTTAGATGTCCGGGTTGGAGGCTACACCTTC.

V gene TRBV18 combines with J gene TRBJ1-2, with D unclear. The V end lost 5 bases, the J end lost 1 base, and 11 bases lay between the germline ends. This CDR3 has 14 amino acids. CDR1 and CDR2 from the germline V gene are KGHSH and LQKENI. CDR3 amino acids: CASSILEVNYGYTF. Here the CDR3 DNA reads TGTGCCAGCTCAATACTAGAGGTTAACTATGGCTACACCTTC.

The CDR3 DNA sequence: TGTGCCAGCAGACCCCGGGACGGGGGTGGTGAGCAGTTCTTC. This gives the protein CASRPRDGGGEQFF. The rearrangement links TRBV27 to TRBJ2-1, with TRBD2 as a possible D gene (6 bases). V lost 6 bases, J lost 9 bases, and 18 bases lay in between. CDR3 length: 14 amino acids. CDR1 is MNHEY and CDR2 is SMNVEV in the germline V gene (reference sequence).

The V call is TRBV29-1, the J call TRBJ1-2; D perhaps matches TRBD1 (6 bases). Trimming shortened V by 1 base and J by 2 bases, and 17 bases separated the two germline ends. The CDR3 length is 16 residues. Germline CDR1 SQVTM, CDR2 ANQGSEA. CDR3 sequence: CSVEGGTGSANYGYTF. As DNA, the CDR3 is TGCAGCGTTGAAGGGGGTACAGGGTCTGCCAACTATGGCTACACCTTC.

The V and J genes are TRBV19 and TRBJ1-5, with a tentative D call TRBD1 (6 bases). This CDR3 contains 13 residues. Trimming took 9 bases from V and 6 from J, leaving 15 bases between them. Germline V gene data show CDR1 as LNHDA and CDR2 as SQIVND (reference sequence). Here the CDR3 DNA reads TGTGCCAGCAAACAGGGATCAGGTCAGCCCCAGCATTTT. Translating it yields CASKQGSGQPQHF.

The chain carries TRBV25-1 and TRBJ2-7; D might be TRBD1 (6 bases). The CDR3 is made up of 13 amino acids. The germline gives CDR1 MGHDK, CDR2 SYGVNS. V gave up 1 base and J gave up 7 bases, with 11 bases separating them. The CDR3 here is CASSEWGLREQYF. DNA for the CDR3: TGTGCCAGCAGTGAATGGGGGCTGAGGGAGCAGTACTTC.

The V call is TRBV6-1, the J call TRBJ1-5; possibly TRBD1 for D (5 bases). CDR3 length: 15 residues. In germline, CDR1 is MNHNS, CDR2 SASEGT. Trimming took 5 bases from V and 6 from J, leaving 17 bases between them. CDR3 region: CASSPTPGKGQPQHF. CDR3 DNA: TGTGCCAGCAGTCCGACCCCAGGGAAGGGTCAGCCCCAGCATTTT.

This clone was observed a single time. This chain connects TRBV9 to TRBJ1-1; 9 bases agree with TRBD1. Germline trimming cut 3 bases from V and 1 base from J; bases unmatched to any gene: 16. There are 19 residues in the CDR3. Germline values: CDR1 SGDLS, CDR2 YYNGEE. CDR3 region: CASSADDEMRQGGNTEAFF. DNA of the CDR3: TGTGCCAGCAGCGCCGATGACGAAATGCGACAGGGGGGGAACACTGAAGCTTTCTTT.

The chain has TRBV29-1 and TRBJ2-1; 7 bases are shared with TRBD1. The V and J ends lost 6 bases and 6 bases, in that order; junction bases with no gene match: 8. The CDR3 runs to 13 residues. Per the germline V gene, CDR1 is SQVTM and CDR2 is ANQGSEA. Written as DNA, the CDR3 is TGCAGCGTCGGGACAGCTCTCGGCAATGAGCAGTTCTTC. This encodes CSVGTALGNEQFF.

The V call is TRBV5-1, the J call TRBJ2-1; 7 positions agree with TRBD1. From germline, CDR1 is SGHRS and CDR2 YFSETQ. The J segment lost 9 bases and the V segment lost 0 bases, leaving 9 bases of the junction unmatched. There are 15 residues in the CDR3. The DNA for the CDR3 is TGCGCCAGCAGCTTGGGAGACAGGGTTCATAGTGAGCAGTTCTTC. Its protein product is CASSLGDRVHSEQFF.